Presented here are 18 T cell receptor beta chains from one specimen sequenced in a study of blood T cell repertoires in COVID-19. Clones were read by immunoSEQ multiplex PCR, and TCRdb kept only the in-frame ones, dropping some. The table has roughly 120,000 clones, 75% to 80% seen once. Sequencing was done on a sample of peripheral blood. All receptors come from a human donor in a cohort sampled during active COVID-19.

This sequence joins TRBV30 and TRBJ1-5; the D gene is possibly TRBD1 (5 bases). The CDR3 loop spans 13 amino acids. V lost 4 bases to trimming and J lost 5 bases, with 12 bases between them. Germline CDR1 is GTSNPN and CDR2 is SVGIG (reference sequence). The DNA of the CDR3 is TGTGCCTGGACCCTGGGAGGGGATCAGCCCCAGCATTTT. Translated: CAWTLGGDQPQHF.

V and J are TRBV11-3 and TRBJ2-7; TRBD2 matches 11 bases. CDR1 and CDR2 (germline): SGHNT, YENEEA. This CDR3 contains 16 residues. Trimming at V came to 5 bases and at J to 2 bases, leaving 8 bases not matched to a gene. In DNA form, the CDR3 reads TGTGCCAGCAGCCCGGCGGGACTAGCGGTTACCTACGAGCAGTACTTC. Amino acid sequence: CASSPAGLAVTYEQYF.

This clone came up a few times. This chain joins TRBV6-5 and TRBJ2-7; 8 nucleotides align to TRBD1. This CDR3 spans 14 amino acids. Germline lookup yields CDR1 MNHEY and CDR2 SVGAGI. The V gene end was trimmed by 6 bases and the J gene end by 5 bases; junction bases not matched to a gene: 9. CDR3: CASRYRTGSHEQYF. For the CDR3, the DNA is TGTGCCAGCAGATATAGGACAGGGAGCCACGAGCAGTACTTC.

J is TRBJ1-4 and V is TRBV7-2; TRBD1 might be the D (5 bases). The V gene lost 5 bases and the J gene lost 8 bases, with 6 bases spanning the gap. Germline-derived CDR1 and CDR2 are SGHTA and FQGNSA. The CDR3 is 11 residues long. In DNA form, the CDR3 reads TGTGCCAGCAGCCCAGGGGAAAAACTGTTTTTT. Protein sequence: CASSPGEKLFF.

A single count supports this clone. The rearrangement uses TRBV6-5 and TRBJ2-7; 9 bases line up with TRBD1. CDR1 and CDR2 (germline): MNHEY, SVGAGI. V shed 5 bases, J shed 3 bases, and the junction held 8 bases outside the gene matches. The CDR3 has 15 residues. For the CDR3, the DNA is TGTGCCAGCAGTCCCGGCGGGACAGGGAACTACGAGCAGTACTTC. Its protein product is CASSPGGTGNYEQYF.

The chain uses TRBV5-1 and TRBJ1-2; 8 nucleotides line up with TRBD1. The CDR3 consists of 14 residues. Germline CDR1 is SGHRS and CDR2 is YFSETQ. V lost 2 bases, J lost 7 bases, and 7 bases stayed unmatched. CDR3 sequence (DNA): TGCGCCAGCAGCTTAGAACAGGGGGTGAGTGGCTACACCTTC. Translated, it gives CASSLEQGVSGYTF.

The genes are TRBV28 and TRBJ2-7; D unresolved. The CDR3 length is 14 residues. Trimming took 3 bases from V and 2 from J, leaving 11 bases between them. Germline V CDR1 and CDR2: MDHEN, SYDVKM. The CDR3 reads CASSFRSLAYEQYF. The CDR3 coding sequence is TGTGCCAGCAGTTTTAGGAGCCTCGCCTACGAGCAGTACTTC.

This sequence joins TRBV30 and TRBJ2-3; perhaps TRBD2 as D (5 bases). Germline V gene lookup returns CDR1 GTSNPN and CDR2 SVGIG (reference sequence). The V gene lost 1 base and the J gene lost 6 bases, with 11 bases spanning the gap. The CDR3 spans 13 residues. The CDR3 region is CAWSGGGGDTQYF. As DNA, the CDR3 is TGTGCCTGGAGTGGCGGCGGCGGGGATACGCAGTATTTT.

The CDR3 here is CASSTRQGVSYEQYF. The CDR3 DNA reads TGTGCCAGCAGCACTCGGCAGGGGGTTTCCTACGAGCAGTACTTC. The V call is TRBV21-1, the J call TRBJ2-7; whether TRBD1, the table's D call, matches the DNA was not checked. TRBV21-1 is deemed a pseudogene. The CDR3 contains 15 residues.

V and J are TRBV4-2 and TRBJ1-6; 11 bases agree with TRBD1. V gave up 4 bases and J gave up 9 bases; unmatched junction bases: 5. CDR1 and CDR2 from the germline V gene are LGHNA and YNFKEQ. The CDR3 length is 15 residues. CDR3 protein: CASSRTGGGGSPLHF. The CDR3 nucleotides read TGTGCCAGCAGCCGGACAGGGGGCGGCGGTTCACCCCTCCACTTT.

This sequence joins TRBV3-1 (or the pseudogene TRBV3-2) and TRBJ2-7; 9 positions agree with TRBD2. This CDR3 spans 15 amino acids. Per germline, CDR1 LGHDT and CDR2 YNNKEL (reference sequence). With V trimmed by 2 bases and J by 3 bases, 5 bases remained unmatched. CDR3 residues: CASSQQAGGLYEQYF. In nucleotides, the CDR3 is TGTGCCAGCAGCCAACAAGCGGGAGGACTCTACGAGCAGTACTTC.

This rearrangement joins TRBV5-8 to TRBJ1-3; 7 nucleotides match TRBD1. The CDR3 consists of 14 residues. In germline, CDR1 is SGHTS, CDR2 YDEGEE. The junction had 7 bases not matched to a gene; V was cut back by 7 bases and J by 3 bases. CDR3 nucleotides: TGTGCCAGCTACTACAGGGGTGGTGGAAACACCATATATTTT. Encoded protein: CASYYRGGGNTIYF.

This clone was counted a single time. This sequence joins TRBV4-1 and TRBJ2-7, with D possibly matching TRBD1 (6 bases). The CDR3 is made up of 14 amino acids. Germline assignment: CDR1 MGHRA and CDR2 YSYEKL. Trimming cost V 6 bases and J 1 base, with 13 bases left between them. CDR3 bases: TGCGCCAGCAGTAGGACAGTCCCTTCCTACGAGCAGTACTTC. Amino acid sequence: CASSRTVPSYEQYF.

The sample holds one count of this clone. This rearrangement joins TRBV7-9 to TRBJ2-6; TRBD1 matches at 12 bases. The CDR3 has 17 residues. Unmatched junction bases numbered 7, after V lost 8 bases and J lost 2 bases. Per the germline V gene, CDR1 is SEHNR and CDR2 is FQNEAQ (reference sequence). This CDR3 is CASDPGQGATGANVLTF. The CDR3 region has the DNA TGTGCCAGCGATCCGGGACAGGGGGCGACTGGGGCCAACGTCCTGACTTTC.

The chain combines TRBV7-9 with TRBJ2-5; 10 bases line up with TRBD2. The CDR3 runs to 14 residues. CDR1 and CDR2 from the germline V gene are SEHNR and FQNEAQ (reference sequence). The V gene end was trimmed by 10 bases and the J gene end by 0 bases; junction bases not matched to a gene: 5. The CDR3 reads CATVLAGNQETQYF. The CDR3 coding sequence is TGTGCCACCGTACTAGCGGGGAACCAAGAGACCCAGTACTTC.

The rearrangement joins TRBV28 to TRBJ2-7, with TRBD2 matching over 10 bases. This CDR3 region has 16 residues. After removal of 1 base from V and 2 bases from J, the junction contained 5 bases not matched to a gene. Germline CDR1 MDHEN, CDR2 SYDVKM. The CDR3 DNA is TGTGCCAGCAGTTTATTAGGGACTAGCGCTACCTACGAGCAGTACTTC. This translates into CASSLLGTSATYEQYF.

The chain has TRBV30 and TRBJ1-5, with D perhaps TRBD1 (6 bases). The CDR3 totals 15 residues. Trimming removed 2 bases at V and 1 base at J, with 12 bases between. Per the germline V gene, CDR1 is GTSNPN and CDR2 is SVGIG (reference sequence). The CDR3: CAWSSGASSNQPQHF. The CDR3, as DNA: TGTGCCTGGAGTTCAGGGGCATCGAGCAATCAGCCCCAGCATTTT.

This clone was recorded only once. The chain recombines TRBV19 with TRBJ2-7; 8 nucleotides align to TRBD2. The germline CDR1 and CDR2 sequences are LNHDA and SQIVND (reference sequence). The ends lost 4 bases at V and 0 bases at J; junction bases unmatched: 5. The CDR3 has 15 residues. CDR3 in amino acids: CASSNLAGSSYEQYF. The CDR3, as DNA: TGTGCCAGTAGTAATCTAGCGGGCAGCTCCTACGAGCAGTACTTC.